The 21 T cell receptor beta chains below all came from one sample that was sequenced in a study of beta chain features in type 1 diabetes. Sequenced material consisted of expressed TCRB transcripts (all of the isolated RNA was reverse transcribed). Only in-frame clones appear in the TCRdb table, and some are missing; sequencing was by immunoSEQ multiplex PCR. The repertoire holds around 320,000 clones, with approximately 15% as singletons. Sequencing used central memory CD4+ T cells from blood. These receptors all come from a man aged 25 to 40 in good health.

The genes are TRBV11-3 and TRBJ2-1; 10 bases map to TRBD1. There are 16 residues in the CDR3. V was clipped by 3 bases and J by 9 bases; unmatched bases: 11. Germline V gene lookup returns CDR1 SGHNT and CDR2 YENEEA. CDR3 in DNA: TGTGCCAGCAGCTTTAGGGTTGGACAGGGGGGTCCTGAGCAGTTCTTC. This gives the protein CASSFRVGQGGPEQFF.

In this sample, this clone turned up many times. The rearrangement uses TRBV21-1 and TRBJ1-4; TRBD1 reflects the table's D call only, with no check against the DNA. TRBV21-1 is an annotated pseudogene. The CDR3 runs to 19 residues. The CDR3 bases are TGTGCCAGCAGTCCAAACCCGACAGAACGGGTTAGGCCTAATGAAAAACTGTTTTTT. This sequence encodes CASSPNPTERVRPNEKLFF.

In its sample, this clone was seen a few times. The chain recombines TRBV30 with TRBJ1-2, with D possibly being TRBD1 (5 bases). CDR1 is GTSNPN, CDR2 SVGIG, per germline (reference sequence). The CDR3 runs to 13 residues. The V gene lost 3 bases and the J gene lost 7 bases, with 15 bases spanning the gap. The CDR3 region is CAWRGEVLGGYTF. In nucleotides, the CDR3 is TGTGCCTGGAGAGGGGAGGTTCTCGGTGGCTACACCTTC.

Only a few counts were recorded for this clone. The chain has TRBV27 and TRBJ2-7, with 12 bases that match TRBD2. V lost 6 bases and J lost 5; bases outside the gene matches: 5. CDR3 size: 14 residues. Germline values: CDR1 MNHEY, CDR2 SMNVEV (reference sequence). This CDR3 reads CASSPSGRANEQYV. The CDR3 region has the DNA TGTGCCAGCAGCCCTAGCGGGAGGGCCAACGAGCAGTACGTC.

Comments on this clone: Within the sample, other DNA sequences also encode this same CDR3. This chain joins TRBV27 and TRBJ2-3, with 7 bases matching TRBD2. The trim removed 0 bases at V and 5 bases at J, leaving 5 bases unmatched. From germline, CDR1 is MNHEY and CDR2 SMNVEV (reference sequence). The length of the CDR3 is 15 residues. CDR3 DNA sequence: TGTGCCAGCAGTTTATCGAGTTGGGGGGGAGATACGCAGTATTTT. It specifies CASSLSSWGGDTQYF.

J is TRBJ2-1 and V is TRBV29-1; 9 bases agree with TRBD1. Trimming took 4 bases from V and 7 from J; bases not matched to a gene: 5. The CDR3 covers 13 residues. Germline-derived CDR1 and CDR2 are SQVTM and ANQGSEA. The CDR3 here is CSVGQGVANEQFF. CDR3 in DNA: TGCAGCGTTGGACAGGGGGTTGCTAATGAGCAGTTCTTC.

Only a few counts were recorded for this clone. The chain has TRBV7-2 and TRBJ2-7, with D possibly TRBD2 on 5 matching bases. The CDR3 loop spans 14 amino acids. Germline loops: CDR1 SGHTA, CDR2 FQGNSA. V lost 2 bases and J 6 bases, leaving 14 bases between the germline ends. CDR3 sequence (DNA): TGTGCCAGCAGCTTAATGACGGCGGGCGGCGAGCAGTACTTC. Its protein product is CASSLMTAGGEQYF.

The chain combines TRBV6-5 with TRBJ1-4; possibly TRBD1 for D (6 bases). The CDR3 extends over 15 amino acids. Germline assignment: CDR1 MNHEY and CDR2 SVGAGI. V lost 8 bases, J lost 0 bases, and 13 bases lay in between. The CDR3 loop reads CASGVAGATNEKLFF. CDR3 bases: TGTGCCAGCGGGGTAGCAGGGGCAACTAATGAAAAACTGTTTTTT.

This clone occurred a few times. The same CDR3 can be traced to other DNA sequences in this sample. In nucleotides, the CDR3 is TGTGCCAGTTCCGGGACAGGCCAAGAGACCCAGTACTTC. Amino acids: CASSGTGQETQYF. V usage is TRBV6-1 and J usage is TRBJ2-5, with 8 bases identical to TRBD1. This CDR3 is built from 13 residues. The trim removed 9 bases at V and 1 base at J, leaving 4 bases unmatched. Germline V gene data show CDR1 as MNHNS and CDR2 as SASEGT.

Only a few counts were recorded for this clone. V gene TRBV4-1 combines with J gene TRBJ2-7; 10 nucleotides align to TRBD1. Germline CDR1 reads MGHRA; CDR2 reads YSYEKL. V dropped 4 bases and J dropped 3; count of bases not matched to a gene: 6. The CDR3 totals 15 residues. The CDR3 is CASSPGTGVLYEQYF. Written as DNA, the CDR3 is TGCGCCAGCAGCCCAGGGACAGGGGTCCTCTACGAGCAGTACTTC.

The sample holds many counts of this clone. The V and J genes are TRBV10-2 and TRBJ2-7, with D unresolved. From germline, CDR1 is WSHSY and CDR2 SAAADI. This CDR3 region has 11 residues. Trimming shortened V by 3 bases and J by 2 bases, and 2 bases separated the two germline ends. CDR3 bases: TGCGCCAGCAGTGACGCCTACGAGCAGTACGTC. Translating it yields CASSDAYEQYV.

This clone was seen a handful of times. This chain uses TRBV5-1 with TRBJ2-5, with 10 bases fitting TRBD1. Looked up from germline, CDR1 is SGHRS and CDR2 is YFSETQ. V was clipped by 3 bases and J by 5 bases; unmatched bases: 4. This CDR3 spans 14 amino acids. CDR3 in DNA: TGCGCCAGCAGCTGGGGACAGGGGCAGGAGACCCAGTACTTC. Its translation: CASSWGQGQETQYF.

To note about this clone: The sample contains more than one DNA sequence encoding this CDR3. The J gene is TRBJ2-1, the V gene TRBV2; D uncertain. From germline, CDR1 is SNHLY and CDR2 FYNNEI. V lost 0 bases to trimming and J lost 6 bases, with 6 bases between them. The CDR3 contains 13 residues. The CDR3: CASSEAASNEQFF. CDR3 in DNA: TGTGCCAGCAGTGAAGCAGCGAGCAATGAGCAGTTCTTC.

This clone came up a few times. V usage is TRBV5-4 and J usage is TRBJ2-4; 13 positions match TRBD2. The CDR3 is made up of 16 amino acids. In germline, CDR1 is SGHNT, CDR2 YYREEE (reference sequence). Trimming at V came to 4 bases and at J to 4 bases, leaving 5 bases not matched to a gene. CDR3 DNA sequence: TGTGCCAGCAGCAAGGGACTAGCGGGAATAAAAAACATTCAGTACTTC. Its protein is CASSKGLAGIKNIQYF.

In nucleotides, the CDR3 is TGTGCCAGCAGTCCCGGGACAGGGGGCGCGAATGGCTACACCTTC. This codes for CASSPGTGGANGYTF. The rearrangement joins TRBV6-5 to TRBJ1-2, with 12 positions matching TRBD1. This CDR3 region has 15 residues. Germline assignment: CDR1 MNHEY and CDR2 SVGAGI. Trimming at V came to 5 bases and at J to 6 bases, leaving 7 bases not matched to a gene.

The CDR3 loop reads CASSSRQGLHF. The CDR3 bases are TGTGCCAGCAGCTCAAGGCAGGGTCTCCACTTT. This chain connects TRBV6-5 to TRBJ1-6, with D possibly TRBD1 on 5 matching bases. The CDR3 is 11 amino acids. Germline CDR1 MNHEY, CDR2 SVGAGI. V was shortened by 6 bases and J by 16 bases, with 13 bases between the two germline ends.

The rearrangement joins TRBV27 to TRBJ1-3; D might be TRBD1 (5 bases). Trimming stripped 8 bases from V and 2 bases from J, with 13 bases between. This CDR3 is built from 14 residues. CDR1 is MNHEY and CDR2 is SMNVEV in the germline V gene (reference sequence). DNA of the CDR3: TGTGCCAGCGGACCTTGGGGGGCTGGAAACACCATATATTTT. It codes for CASGPWGAGNTIYF.

This clone was found a few times. CDR3 region: CATTDRMGMSSYNEQFF. The DNA of the CDR3 is TGTGCCACTACGGACAGGATGGGAATGAGCTCCTACAATGAGCAGTTCTTC. J is TRBJ2-1 and V is TRBV19; 7 nucleotides line up with TRBD1. Germline-derived CDR1 and CDR2 are LNHDA and SQIVND (reference sequence). After removal of 10 bases from V and 0 bases from J, the junction contained 15 bases not matched to a gene. The CDR3 contains 17 residues.

This clone has a handful of counts. The chain joins TRBV6-1 to TRBJ1-5; D remains unclear. V dropped 6 bases and J dropped 0 bases, with 6 bases sitting between them. The CDR3 is 13 residues long. Germline loops: CDR1 MNHNS, CDR2 SASEGT. CDR3 DNA sequence: TGTGCCAGCAGGATGATTAGCAATCAGCCCCAGCATTTT. This gives the protein CASRMISNQPQHF.

The chain is built from TRBV14 and TRBJ2-2, with 8 bases identical to TRBD2. With V trimmed by 0 bases and J by 8 bases, 11 bases remained unmatched. There are 17 residues in the CDR3. The germline CDR1 and CDR2 sequences are SGHDN and FVKESK. CDR3 coding DNA: TGTGCCAGCAGCCAAGAATCGGGAGGGCCGTCTAGGGGGGAGCTGTTTTTT. Its protein product is CASSQESGGPSRGELFF.

The chain couples TRBV18 to TRBJ2-7, with D unresolved. There are 13 residues in the CDR3. The V gene lost 2 bases and the J gene lost 6 bases, with 11 bases spanning the gap. Germline V gene lookup returns CDR1 KGHSH and CDR2 LQKENI. DNA of the CDR3: TGTGCCAGCTCACCAAAAGGTCTAGGCGAGCAGTACGTC. Residues: CASSPKGLGEQYV.